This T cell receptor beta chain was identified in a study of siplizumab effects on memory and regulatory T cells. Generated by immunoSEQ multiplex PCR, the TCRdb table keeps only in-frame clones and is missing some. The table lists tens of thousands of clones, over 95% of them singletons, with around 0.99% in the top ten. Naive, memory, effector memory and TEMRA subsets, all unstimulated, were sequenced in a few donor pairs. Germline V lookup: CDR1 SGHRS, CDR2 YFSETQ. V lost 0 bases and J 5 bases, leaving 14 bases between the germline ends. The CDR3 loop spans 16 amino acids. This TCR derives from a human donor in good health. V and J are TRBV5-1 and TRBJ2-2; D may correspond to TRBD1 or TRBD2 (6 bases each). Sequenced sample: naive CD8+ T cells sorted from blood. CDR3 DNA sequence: TGCGCCAGCAGCTTGGCTCCGGGGGCGGGGACCGGGGAGCTGTTTTTT. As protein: CASSLAPGAGTGELFF. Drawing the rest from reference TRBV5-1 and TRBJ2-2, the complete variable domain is KAGVTQTPRYLIKTRGQQVTLSCSPISGHRSVSWYQQTPGQGLQFLFEYFSETQRNKGNFPGRFSGRQFSNSRSEMNVSTLELGDSALYLCASSLAPGAGTGELFFGEGSRLTVL.